The clone carrying this T cell receptor beta chain was counted at least ten times. As yet, its antigen is unknown. This record comes from a study of T cell repertoires in cytomegalovirus infection. Across the whole study: The study used recently identified HLA-C-restricted and well-studied HLA-B-restricted CMV epitopes. The public TCR beta signatures pointed to both CMV infection and matching HLA type.

The V and J ends lost 7 bases and 4 bases respectively, with 13 bases between them. Germline CDR1 reads SEHNR; CDR2 reads FQNEAQ (reference sequence). The CDR3 spans 13 residues. TCRdb reprocessed the reads via MiXCR and lists one record per CDR3 protein. Of approximately 910,000 distinct CDR3 sequences in the sample, about 33% were seen once. Whole-study findings and limits: There were HLA-C-restricted CMV-specific TCR beta clonotypes dominating the ex vivo response. Cumulative frequency (of public TCR beta family members) identified carriers of CMV plus the relevant HLA.

The rearrangement links TRBV7-9 to TRBJ1-1; D remains unclear. The sample here was cultured CD8+ T cells from PBMCs, taken from culture after CMV antigen stimulation. This clonotype was obtained from a human donor in good health (CMV status not recorded). Some clones in this sample may be carry-over from other donors' samples. The DNA for the CDR3 is TGTGCCAGCAACAAGGGTCTTGGCACTGAAGCTTTCTTT. Protein product: CASNKGLGTEAFF.